These 29 T cell receptor beta chains were all obtained from the same sample, sequenced in a study of blood T cells in healthy people across ages. Using a J-beta primer mix together with a sample-barcoded 5' primer, a second PCR was run for roughly 6 to 11 cycles. From the 5' RACE reads, TCRdb called clonotypes with MiXCR, one entry per CDR3 protein. The sample lists 550,000 to 800,000 distinct CDR3 sequences; 32% were seen once. The sample taken for sequencing was blood. The receptors shown here come from a woman older than 75 in good health.

This clonotype was detected a few times. One base away lies a much larger clone, so this may be a sequencing read error. The V and J genes are TRBV6-1 and TRBJ1-2; tentatively, D is TRBD1 (6 bases). This CDR3 is built from 17 residues. Germline CDR1 reads MNHNS; CDR2 reads SASEGT. Written as DNA, the CDR3 is TGTGTCAGCAGCTCAGCGGGGGGCAGCAACGGGGTAGATGGCTACACCTTC. This sequence encodes CVSSSAGGSNGVDGYTF.

This chain links TRBV2 with TRBJ1-1; D may be TRBD1 (5 bases). With 2 bases removed from V and 1 base from J, the gap between germline ends came to 11 bases. Germline V gene data show CDR1 as SNHLY and CDR2 as FYNNEI. The CDR3 contains 15 residues. The DNA for the CDR3 is TGTGCCAGCAGTGAATTAGGGAGGGGGAACACTGAAGCTTTCTTT. It yields the protein CASSELGRGNTEAFF.

This clonotype occurred many times. The rearrangement links TRBV5-1 to TRBJ2-4; 8 bases agree with TRBD2. The CDR3 contains 14 residues. Germline V gene sequence: CDR1 SGHRS, CDR2 YFSETQ. V lost 0 bases, J lost 4 bases, and 0 bases stayed unmatched. For the CDR3, the DNA is TGCGCCAGCAGCTTGGCGGGAGGGAAAAACATTCAGTACTTC. Residues: CASSLAGGKNIQYF.

Only a few counts were recorded for this clonotype. CDR3 in DNA: TGTGCCAGCAGCCCTATGAGGGGGAACACTGAAGCTTTCTTT. The encoded protein is CASSPMRGNTEAFF. V and J are TRBV3-1 and TRBJ1-1; maybe TRBD1 (5 bases). The length of the CDR3 is 14 residues. Germline V gene lookup returns CDR1 LGHDT and CDR2 YNNKEL (reference sequence). Trimming stripped 4 bases from V and 1 base from J, with 10 bases between.

The sample holds many counts of this clonotype. The chain couples TRBV6-5 to TRBJ1-1; 12 bases map to TRBD1. V lost 5 bases and J lost 6; bases outside the gene matches: 13. The length of the CDR3 is 17 residues. From germline, CDR1 is MNHEY and CDR2 SVGAGI. CDR3 amino acids: CASSRPGTGGILAEAFF. CDR3 DNA: TGTGCCAGCAGTCGACCCGGGACAGGGGGCATCCTAGCTGAAGCTTTCTTT.

This clonotype was counted many times. The V gene is TRBV6-5, the J gene TRBJ2-3, with 10 bases aligning to TRBD2. Germline V gene sequence: CDR1 MNHEY, CDR2 SVGAGI. The CDR3 runs 14 residues. J was trimmed by 7 bases and V by 5 bases; bases with no gene match: 6. CDR3 nucleotide sequence: TGTGCCAGCAGTCCGGGACTAGCGCTTAATACGCAGTATTTT. Translating gives CASSPGLALNTQYF.

This clonotype showed up just once. This may arise from a read error, as a much more abundant clone is one base away. The rearrangement uses TRBV2 and TRBJ1-5; 7 bases fit TRBD1. This CDR3 has 14 residues. Germline V CDR1 and CDR2: SNHLY, FYNNEI. CDR3: CAGSRGQSNQPQHF. The CDR3 coding sequence is TGTGCCGGCAGCCGGGGACAGAGCAATCAGCCCCAGCATTTT. The complete variable domain, with remaining parts taken from reference TRBV2 and TRBJ1-5, reads EPEVTQTPSHQVTQMGQEVILRCVPISNHLYFYWYRQILGQKVEFLVSFYNNEISEKSEIFDDQFSVERPDGSNFTLKIRSTKLEDSAMYFCAGSRGQSNQPQHFGDGTRLSIL.

Only a few counts were recorded for this clonotype. A read error may be the cause here, since a much bigger clone is one base away. The CDR3 nucleotides are TGTGCCAGCAGTCTAGCGGGGGGGAGCCATGAGCAGTTCTTC. Protein sequence: CASSLAGGSHEQFF. J is TRBJ2-1 and V is TRBV12-3 or TRBV12-4, with 12 bases fitting TRBD2. This CDR3 has 14 amino acids.

This clonotype has at least ten counts. This sequence joins TRBV10-3 and TRBJ1-2; 8 bases are shared with TRBD1. Germline CDR1 and CDR2: ENHRY and SYGVKD. J lost 7 bases, V lost 6 bases, and 10 bases had no gene match. The CDR3 is 14 amino acids. CDR3 DNA sequence: TGTGCCATCAGCCTAGACAGGGGTTACCTTGGCTACACCTTC. Translation: CAISLDRGYLGYTF.

Comments on this clonotype: One end of the junction fails to match germline, which may point to a read error. The chain carries TRBV5-1 and TRBJ2-7; 11 nucleotides match TRBD2. This CDR3 comprises 16 residues. Per the germline V gene, CDR1 is SGHRS and CDR2 is YFSETQ. In nucleotides, the CDR3 is TGCGCCAACAGCTCACCTAGCGGGGGGTTCTCCTACGAGCAGTACTTC. Its translation: CANSSPSGGFSYEQYF.

This clonotype was found a few times. The V call is TRBV30, the J call TRBJ1-2; no clear D gene. V was shortened by 4 bases and J by 3 bases, with 9 bases between the two germline ends. Per the germline V gene, CDR1 is GTSNPN and CDR2 is SVGIG (reference sequence). This CDR3 comprises 12 residues. Written as DNA, the CDR3 is TGTGCCTGGAAACGGGGTGACTATGGCTACACCTTC. As protein: CAWKRGDYGYTF.

This clonotype was counted between two and nine times. V is TRBV7-8 and J is TRBJ1-4; 7 bases are shared with TRBD1. CDR3 length: 15 amino acids. J gave up 2 bases and V 5 bases, and 5 bases lay outside the gene matches. Germline CDR1 and CDR2: SGHVS and FQNEAQ. The CDR3 loop is CASSQQGWTNEKLFF. The CDR3 DNA reads as TGTGCCAGCAGCCAACAGGGGTGGACTAATGAAAAACTGTTTTTT.

This clonotype occurred many times. The chain recombines TRBV5-6 with TRBJ2-5; 8 bases are shared with TRBD1. Trimming took 7 bases from V and 4 from J; bases not matched to a gene: 12. Germline CDR1 is SGHDT and CDR2 is YYEEEE. The CDR3 extends over 15 amino acids. DNA for the CDR3: TGTGCCAGCCGTGGACAGGGCCCGGGGGTAGAGACCCAGTACTTC. It encodes CASRGQGPGVETQYF.

A remark on this clonotype: The junction and the germline gene differ at one end; a read error may be behind it. The chain joins TRBV11-2 to TRBJ2-1, with 11 bases fitting TRBD2. Germline CDR1 and CDR2: SGHAT and FQNNGV. The length of the CDR3 is 14 residues. The CDR3: CVSSPKLAGVGTVF. The CDR3 nucleotides are TGTGTCAGCAGCCCGAAACTAGCGGGGGTTGGAACGGTCTTC.

This clonotype was seen only once. CDR3 residues: CASSYRGVHYEQYF. CDR3 nucleotide sequence: TGTGCCAGCAGTTACAGGGGCGTTCACTACGAGCAGTACTTC. V and J are TRBV6-5 and TRBJ2-7; TRBD1 might be the D (5 bases). CDR3 length equals 14 residues. Germline V lookup: CDR1 MNHEY, CDR2 SVGAGI. Trimming shortened V by 2 bases and J by 3 bases, and 11 bases separated the two germline ends.

This clonotype was counted many times. Given a much more abundant clone one base away, this may be a read error. This chain uses TRBV5-1 with TRBJ2-5, with 10 bases matching TRBD2. Germline V lookup: CDR1 SGHRS, CDR2 YFSETQ. The CDR3 consists of 14 residues. CDR3 amino acids: CTSSISGGPHEQYF. Written as DNA, the CDR3 is TGCACGAGCAGTATTAGCGGGGGGCCACATGAGCAGTACTTC.

This clonotype was seen at least ten times. The J gene is TRBJ2-3, the V gene TRBV7-7; tentative D call: TRBD2 (5 bases). Germline values: CDR1 SSHAT, CDR2 FNYEAQ (reference sequence). Trimming took 5 bases from V and 3 from J, leaving 9 bases between them. This CDR3 is 13 amino acids long. This CDR3 reads CASSAGETDTQYF. CDR3 DNA sequence: TGTGCCAGCAGCGCCGGGGAGACAGATACGCAGTATTTT.

This clonotype was detected a few times. The rearrangement uses TRBV4-2 and TRBJ2-3; 8 bases line up with TRBD2. The V gene's germline CDR1 is LGHNA and CDR2 YNFKEQ. The CDR3 is 18 residues long. The J segment lost 3 bases and the V segment lost 6 bases, leaving 17 bases of the junction unmatched. The CDR3 DNA sequence: TGTGCCAGCAGTCCTAGCCCACCCATAGCGGGGATGACAGATACGCAGTATTTT. Protein product: CASSPSPPIAGMTDTQYF.

With respect to this clonotype: It may be a read error: a sequence one base away is much more abundant. The rearrangement uses TRBV7-9 and TRBJ1-4; D gene ambiguous. Germline CDR1 is SEHNR and CDR2 is FQNEAQ (reference sequence). The CDR3 runs to 17 residues. The CDR3 reads CASSFATFSATNEKRFF. The CDR3 coding sequence is TGTGCCAGCAGCTTCGCCACTTTCTCAGCAACTAATGAAAAACGGTTTTTT.

V is TRBV6-6 and J is TRBJ2-2, with 9 bases aligning to TRBD1. In germline, CDR1 is MNHNY, CDR2 SVGAGI (reference sequence). Trimming at V came to 0 bases and at J to 3 bases, leaving 5 bases not matched to a gene. The CDR3 contains 17 residues. The CDR3 is CASSYSQGAADTGELFF. In DNA form, the CDR3 reads TGTGCCAGCAGTTACTCACAGGGGGCGGCAGACACCGGGGAGCTGTTTTTT.

This clonotype was found a few times. This chain connects TRBV6-5 to TRBJ2-1; D is uncertain. Trimming cost V 7 bases and J 0 bases, with 13 bases left between them. Germline V gives CDR1 MNHEY, CDR2 SVGAGI. CDR3 size: 15 residues. CDR3 loop: CASTQLRGSYNEQFF. The CDR3 DNA reads as TGTGCCAGCACCCAGCTTCGCGGCTCCTACAATGAGCAGTTCTTC.

In the case of this clonotype: One junction end disagrees with the germline gene, perhaps due to a read error. The CDR3 nucleotides are TGTGCTAGCAGCTTATGGGACCCCTCGGTACCCTACGAGCAGTACTTC. This codes for CASSLWDPSVPYEQYF. The chain is built from TRBV7-7 and TRBJ2-7; either TRBD1 or TRBD2 may fit D (5 bases each). The CDR3 is 16 amino acids. Per germline, CDR1 SSHAT and CDR2 FNYEAQ (reference sequence).

This clonotype was observed at least ten times. The V call is TRBV6-2 or TRBV6-3, the J call TRBJ2-5, with TRBD2 matching 7 bases. Per germline, CDR1 MNHEY and CDR2 SVGEGT. Trimming took 0 bases from V and 1 from J; bases not matched to a gene: 11. The CDR3 totals 18 residues. The CDR3 sequence: CASSYSTRWGRAQETQYF. The CDR3 DNA sequence: TGTGCCAGCAGTTACTCCACGCGGTGGGGGAGGGCCCAAGAGACCCAGTACTTC.

With regard to this clonotype: A much larger clone lies one base from this, so it may be a read error. The gene calls are TRBV5-6 and TRBJ2-4, with D perhaps matching TRBD1 or TRBD2 (5 bases each). The J call may be mistaken, given a closer DNA end match to TRBJ2-7. Germline loops: CDR1 SGHDT, CDR2 YYEEEE. This CDR3 is built from 15 residues. Here the CDR3 DNA reads TGTGCCAGCGGGGATACCGGGACGGCGAAGTACGAGCAGTACTTC. This sequence encodes CASGDTGTAKYEQYF.

This clonotype came up many times. The CDR3 coding sequence is TGCGCCAGCAGCCAGGCCATCCTTGCAACTAATGAAAAACTGTTTTTT. Protein product: CASSQAILATNEKLFF. The J gene is TRBJ1-4, the V gene TRBV5-1, with unresolved D. Germline values: CDR1 SGHRS, CDR2 YFSETQ. CDR3 length: 16 amino acids. Trimming shortened V by 4 bases and J by 0 bases, and 13 bases separated the two germline ends.

V is TRBV29-1 and J is TRBJ2-4, with TRBD1 identical over 8 bases. This CDR3 contains 14 residues. Germline V gives CDR1 SQVTM, CDR2 ANQGSEA. The ends lost 3 bases at V and 1 base at J; junction bases unmatched: 2. CDR3 amino acids: CSVDRTGAKNIQYF. In DNA, the CDR3 is TGCAGCGTTGACCGGACAGGGGCCAAAAACATTCAGTACTTC.

The CDR3 DNA sequence: TGTGCCAGCAGCCGTAGGGACCGTGCCCTTTCCTCTGGAAACACCATATATTTT. It specifies CASSRRDRALSSGNTIYF. The chain carries TRBV3-1 and TRBJ1-3; tentative D call: TRBD1 (5 bases). The CDR3 loop spans 18 amino acids. Germline V lookup: CDR1 LGHDT, CDR2 YNNKEL (reference sequence). Trimming stripped 4 bases from V and 0 bases from J, with 19 bases between.

This clonotype was detected only a few times. This rearrangement joins TRBV6-5 to TRBJ2-7; 7 positions agree with TRBD1. CDR3 length equals 15 residues. The germline V gene encodes CDR1 MNHEY and CDR2 SVGAGI. With 6 bases clipped from V and 0 bases from J, the junction kept 8 bases outside the gene matches. CDR3 coding DNA: TGTGCCAGCAGCCCGACAGGGATTAGCTCCTACGAGCAGTACTTC. Translation: CASSPTGISSYEQYF.

This clonotype showed up many times. The rearrangement joins TRBV20-1 to TRBJ2-7; D gene uncertain. The germline gives CDR1 DFQATT, CDR2 SNEGSKA (reference sequence). V gave up 3 bases and J gave up 4 bases, with 13 bases separating them. The CDR3 is 13 amino acids. The CDR3 protein is CSASGDHSYEQYF. The CDR3 DNA is TGCAGTGCTAGCGGCGACCATAGTTACGAGCAGTACTTC.